This T cell receptor (beta chain) was recorded in a study of Ad26.COV2.S vaccination and SARS-CoV-2 variants. Study observations and caveats: After vaccination, substantial breadth of spike-specific CD8+ and CD4+ responses was reported. Placebo recipients showed lower spike-specific TCR breadth than vaccinees. Possible underestimation of total T cell responses by the TCR breadth and depth analyses was noted.

Assay used: immunoSEQ multiplex PCR; TCRdb lists only in-frame clones, some missing. Among about 330,000 clones listed, roughly 88% were seen once. Comment on this clone: The antigen is unknown.

V shed 3 bases and J 1 base; nucleotides not matched to a gene: 3. The CDR3 runs to 15 residues. Indicated treatment: about 20 received Ad26.COV2.S at low or high dose, single or two shots; about 5 received placebo; per-sample allocation not given. Sampling took place 63 days after the first vaccine or placebo injection. The sample came from a Boston adult aged 18-55 years. The V and J genes are TRBV5-3 and TRBJ1-5; the match to TRBD1 covers 8 bases. TRBV5-3 is an ORF, and what it does is uncertain. The starting material was peripheral blood, obtained in a trial of Ad26.COV2.S vaccine versus placebo. This clonotype was sampled from a person between 18 and 65 years old who received the Ad26.COV2.S COVID-19 vaccine or a placebo. The CDR3 bases are TGTGCCAGAAGCTGGGGACAGGCAAGCAATCAGCCCCAGCATTTT. Translating gives CARSWGQASNQPQHF.